This T cell receptor (beta chain) derives from a study of identical twins. In regard to this clonotype: Its target is not known.

Whole-study findings and limits: Conclusions came from cross-sectional statistical analysis, not from following the same donors. Out-of-frame sharing of TCR alpha in monozygotic twins was underestimated by models. Invariant MAIT and iNKT cells are populations that could partly confound zero-insertion analyses.

V was clipped by 0 bases and J by 6 bases, with 8 bases between them. This CDR3 is built from 14 residues. Germline V CDR1 and CDR2: MNHEY, SVGAGI. TCRdb passed the 5' RACE reads through MiXCR, listing each CDR3 protein once. The table lists 450,000 or so distinct CDR3 sequences, around 14% of them singletons, with 0.5% to 0.65% in the top ten. This sample was also put to use in a study of yellow fever vaccine responses in identical twins.

This chain connects TRBV6-5 to TRBJ1-4; unclear D gene. The source material was CD4+ T cells sorted from blood. This TCR came from a woman aged 18-35 years in good health. Written as DNA, the CDR3 is TGTGCCAGCAGTTACTCGTTCAGCCATGAAAAACTGTTTTTT. It yields the protein CASSYSFSHEKLFF.